One and the same sample provided the 2 T cell receptor beta chains below, sequenced in a study of radiotherapy plus CTLA-4 blockade in lung cancer. This table comes from immunoSEQ multiplex PCR, and its TCRdb copy is limited to in-frame clones, with some not included. The sample lists 100,000 or so clones, around 83% occurring once. The sequencing here drew on peripheral blood, taken from a patient treated with radiotherapy plus ipilimumab. Receptor source: a human donor with non-small cell lung cancer that progressed on radiotherapy plus ipilimumab.

This clone has only one observation. The V call is TRBV11-1, the J call TRBJ2-1; D unclear. Looked up from germline, CDR1 is SGHAT and CDR2 is FQDESV (reference sequence). The CDR3 consists of 13 residues. The V and J ends lost 0 bases and 7 bases respectively, with 7 bases between them. CDR3 DNA: TGTGCCAGCAGCTTAGCAGGCGGAAATGAGCAGTTCTTC. Its translation: CASSLAGGNEQFF.

The chain has TRBV6-6 and TRBJ1-1, with D possibly matching TRBD1 (6 bases). V gave up 0 bases and J gave up 3 bases, with 14 bases separating them. Germline V gene data show CDR1 as MNHNY and CDR2 as SVGAGI (reference sequence). The CDR3 loop spans 16 amino acids. CDR3 in DNA: TGTGCCAGCAGTTACTCGGGGGGCCCACTCGACACTGAAGCTTTCTTT. It specifies CASSYSGGPLDTEAFF.